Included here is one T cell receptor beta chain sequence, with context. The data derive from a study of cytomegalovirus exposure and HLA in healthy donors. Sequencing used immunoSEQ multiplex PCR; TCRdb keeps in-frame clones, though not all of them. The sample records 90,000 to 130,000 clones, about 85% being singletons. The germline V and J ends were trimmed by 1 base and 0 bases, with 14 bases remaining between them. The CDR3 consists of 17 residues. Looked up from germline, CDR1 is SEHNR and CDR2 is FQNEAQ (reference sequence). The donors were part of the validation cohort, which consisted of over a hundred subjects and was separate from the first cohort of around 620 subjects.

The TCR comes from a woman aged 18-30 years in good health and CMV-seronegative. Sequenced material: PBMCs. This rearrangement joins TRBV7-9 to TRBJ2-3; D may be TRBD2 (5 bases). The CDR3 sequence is CASSLGLGGFSTDTQYF. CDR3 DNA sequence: TGTGCCAGCAGCTTAGGGTTAGGAGGATTTAGCACAGATACGCAGTATTTT.